This T cell receptor (beta chain) was observed in a study of blood T cell repertoires in COVID-19. In the study overall: Material from acute and convalescent COVID-19 was sourced from the United States, Italy and Spain. T cells, B-cell-depleted T cells, or PBMCs supplied cDNA or gDNA.

The CDR3 runs 12 residues. Germline CDR1 MNHEY, CDR2 SVGAGI. Trimming removed 7 bases at V and 2 bases at J, with 8 bases between. As originally analysed: Amplification with reference gene primers provided the estimates of nucleated cell counts. Generated by immunoSEQ multiplex PCR, the TCRdb table keeps only in-frame clones and is missing some. That table gives V, J and clone size, and the DNA gave D and trimming. The table records some 500,000 clones, about 89% of them present only once. Seattle patients were enrolled during active infection and followed longitudinally. This clonotype originated in a woman aged 50 to 60 with COVID-19, enrolled during active disease. Sequences were obtained from peripheral blood. The chain is built from TRBV6-5 and TRBJ1-2; D gene uncertain. CDR3 sequence: CASKTENYGYTF. The CDR3 nucleotides are TGTGCCAGCAAAACAGAGAACTATGGCTACACCTTC.